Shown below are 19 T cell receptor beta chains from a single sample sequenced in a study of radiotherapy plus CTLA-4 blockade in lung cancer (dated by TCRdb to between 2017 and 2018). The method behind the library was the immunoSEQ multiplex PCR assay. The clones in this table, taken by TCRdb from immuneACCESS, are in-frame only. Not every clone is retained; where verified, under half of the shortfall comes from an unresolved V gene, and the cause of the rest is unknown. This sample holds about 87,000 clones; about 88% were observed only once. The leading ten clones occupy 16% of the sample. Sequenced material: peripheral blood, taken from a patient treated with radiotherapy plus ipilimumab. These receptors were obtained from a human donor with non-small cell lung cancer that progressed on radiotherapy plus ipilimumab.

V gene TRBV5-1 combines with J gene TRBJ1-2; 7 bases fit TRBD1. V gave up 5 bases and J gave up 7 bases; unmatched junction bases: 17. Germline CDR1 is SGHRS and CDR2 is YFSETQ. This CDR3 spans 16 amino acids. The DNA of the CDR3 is TGCGCCAGCAGTCCTACGACAGGGCCGCCGGTCAGTGGCTACACCTTC. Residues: CASSPTTGPPVSGYTF. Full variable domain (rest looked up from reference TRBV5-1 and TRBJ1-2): KAGVTQTPRYLIKTRGQQVTLSCSPISGHRSVSWYQQTPGQGLQFLFEYFSETQRNKGNFPGRFSGRQFSNSRSEMNVSTLELGDSALYLCASSPTTGPPVSGYTFGSGTRLTVV.

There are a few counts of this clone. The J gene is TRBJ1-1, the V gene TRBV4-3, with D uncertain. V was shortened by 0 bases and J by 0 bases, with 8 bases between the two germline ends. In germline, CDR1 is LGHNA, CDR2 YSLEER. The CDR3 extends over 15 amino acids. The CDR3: CASSQDPGMNTEAFF. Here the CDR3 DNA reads TGCGCCAGCAGCCAAGACCCGGGTATGAACACTGAAGCTTTCTTT.

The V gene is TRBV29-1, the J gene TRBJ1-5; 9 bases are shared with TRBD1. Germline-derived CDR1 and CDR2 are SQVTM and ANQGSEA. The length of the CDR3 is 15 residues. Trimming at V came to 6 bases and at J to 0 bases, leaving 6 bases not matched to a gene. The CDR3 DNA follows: TGCAGCGTAGGGACAGGGAAAAATAGCAATCAGCCCCAGCATTTT. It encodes CSVGTGKNSNQPQHF. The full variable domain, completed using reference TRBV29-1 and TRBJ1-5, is SAVISQKPSRDICQRGTSLTIQCQVDSQVTMMFWYRQQPGQSLTLIATANQGSEATYESGFVIDKFPISRPNLTFSTLTVSNMSPEDSSIYLCSVGTGKNSNQPQHFGDGTRLSIL.

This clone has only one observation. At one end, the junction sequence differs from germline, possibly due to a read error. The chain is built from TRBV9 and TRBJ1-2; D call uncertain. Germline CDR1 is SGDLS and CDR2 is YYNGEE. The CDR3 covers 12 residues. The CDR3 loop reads CASSGPTYGYTF. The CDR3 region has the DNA TGTGCGAGCAGCGGACCTACCTATGGCTACACCTTC.

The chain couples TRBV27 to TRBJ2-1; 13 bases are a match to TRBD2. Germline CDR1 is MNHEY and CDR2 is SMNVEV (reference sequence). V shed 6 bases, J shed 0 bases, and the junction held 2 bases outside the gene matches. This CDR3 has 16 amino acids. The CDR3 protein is CASRRTSGGSYNEQFF. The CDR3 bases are TGTGCCAGCAGACGGACTAGCGGGGGCTCCTACAATGAGCAGTTCTTC.

The CDR3 reads CASSGGTNYGYTF. CDR3 sequence (DNA): TGTGCCAGCAGCGGCGGGACAAACTATGGCTACACCTTC. The V and J genes are TRBV7-6 and TRBJ1-2, with D maybe TRBD1 (6 bases). The ends were cut back, 5 bases at V and 2 bases at J, with 9 bases in the middle. The CDR3 is 13 amino acids. Germline lookup yields CDR1 SGHVS and CDR2 FNYEAQ.

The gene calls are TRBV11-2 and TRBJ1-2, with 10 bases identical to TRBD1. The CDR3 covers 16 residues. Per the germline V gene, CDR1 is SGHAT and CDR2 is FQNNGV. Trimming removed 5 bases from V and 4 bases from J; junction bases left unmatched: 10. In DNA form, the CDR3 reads TGTGCCAGCAGCCCTAACCCGGGACAGGGGACCTATGGCTACACCTTC. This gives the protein CASSPNPGQGTYGYTF.

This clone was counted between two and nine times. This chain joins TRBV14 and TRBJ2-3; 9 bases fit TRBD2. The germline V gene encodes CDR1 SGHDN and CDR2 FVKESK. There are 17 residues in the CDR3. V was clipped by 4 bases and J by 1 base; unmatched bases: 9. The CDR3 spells CASSPLLGGGGTDTQYF. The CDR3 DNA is TGTGCCAGCAGCCCACTCCTGGGCGGGGGGGGCACAGATACGCAGTATTTT.

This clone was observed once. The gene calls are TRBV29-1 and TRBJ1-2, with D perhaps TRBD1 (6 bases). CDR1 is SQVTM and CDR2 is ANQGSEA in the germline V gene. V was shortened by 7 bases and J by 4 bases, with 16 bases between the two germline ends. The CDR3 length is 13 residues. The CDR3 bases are TGCAGCGCACTAGGGGGGGCAGTCTATGGCTACACCTTC. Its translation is CSALGGAVYGYTF.

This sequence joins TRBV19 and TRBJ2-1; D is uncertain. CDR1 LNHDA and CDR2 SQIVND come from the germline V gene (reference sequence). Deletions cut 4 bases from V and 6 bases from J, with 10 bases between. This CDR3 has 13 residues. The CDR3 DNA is TGTGCCAGTAGTAACCAGGCGAGCAATGAGCAGTTCTTC. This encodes CASSNQASNEQFF.

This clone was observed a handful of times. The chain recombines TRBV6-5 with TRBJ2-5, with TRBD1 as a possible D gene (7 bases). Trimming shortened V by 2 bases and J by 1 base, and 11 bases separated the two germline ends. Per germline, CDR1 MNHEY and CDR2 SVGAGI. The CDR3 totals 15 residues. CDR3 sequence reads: CASSYAGQTQETQYF. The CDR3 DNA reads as TGTGCCAGCAGTTACGCGGGACAGACCCAAGAGACCCAGTACTTC.

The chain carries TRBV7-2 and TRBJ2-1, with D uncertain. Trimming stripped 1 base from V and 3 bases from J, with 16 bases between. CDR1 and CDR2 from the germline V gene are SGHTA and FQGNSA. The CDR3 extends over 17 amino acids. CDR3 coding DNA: TGTGCCAGCAGCTTAGGGGCAGGCTATATCCTCTACAATGAGCAGTTCTTC. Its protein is CASSLGAGYILYNEQFF.

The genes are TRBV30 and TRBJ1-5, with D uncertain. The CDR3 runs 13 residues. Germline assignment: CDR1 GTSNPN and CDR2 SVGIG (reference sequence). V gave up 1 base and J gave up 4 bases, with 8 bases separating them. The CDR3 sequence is CAWSGTTNQPQHF. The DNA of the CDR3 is TGTGCCTGGAGTGGAACTACGAATCAGCCCCAGCATTTT.

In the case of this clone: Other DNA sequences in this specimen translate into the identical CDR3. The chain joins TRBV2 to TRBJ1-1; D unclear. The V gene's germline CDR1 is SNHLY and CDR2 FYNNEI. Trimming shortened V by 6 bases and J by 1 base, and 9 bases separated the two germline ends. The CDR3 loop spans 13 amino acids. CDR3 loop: CASSGGPNTEAFF. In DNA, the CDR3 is TGTGCCAGCAGCGGCGGCCCGAACACTGAAGCTTTCTTT. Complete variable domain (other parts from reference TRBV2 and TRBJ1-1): EPEVTQTPSHQVTQMGQEVILRCVPISNHLYFYWYRQILGQKVEFLVSFYNNEISEKSEIFDDQFSVERPDGSNFTLKIRSTKLEDSAMYFCASSGGPNTEAFFGQGTRLTVV.

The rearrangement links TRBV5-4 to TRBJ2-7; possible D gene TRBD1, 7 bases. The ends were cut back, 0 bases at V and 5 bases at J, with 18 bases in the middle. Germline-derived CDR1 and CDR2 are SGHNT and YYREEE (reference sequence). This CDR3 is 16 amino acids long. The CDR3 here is CASSLELGGGYDEQYF. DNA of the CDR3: TGTGCCAGCAGCTTGGAGCTCGGAGGGGGCTATGACGAGCAGTACTTC.

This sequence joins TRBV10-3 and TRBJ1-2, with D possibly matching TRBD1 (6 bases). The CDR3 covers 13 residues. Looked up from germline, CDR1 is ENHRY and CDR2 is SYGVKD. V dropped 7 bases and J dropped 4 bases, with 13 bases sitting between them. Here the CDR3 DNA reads TGTGCCATCACGGTCGGACAGCCCTATGGCTACACCTTC. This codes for CAITVGQPYGYTF.

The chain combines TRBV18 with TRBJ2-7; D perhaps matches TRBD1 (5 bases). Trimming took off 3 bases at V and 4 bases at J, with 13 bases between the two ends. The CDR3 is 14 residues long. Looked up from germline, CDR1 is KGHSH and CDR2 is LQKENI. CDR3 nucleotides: TGTGCCAGCTCACCGGTAGGGGTGGAATACGAGCAGTACTTC. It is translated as CASSPVGVEYEQYF.

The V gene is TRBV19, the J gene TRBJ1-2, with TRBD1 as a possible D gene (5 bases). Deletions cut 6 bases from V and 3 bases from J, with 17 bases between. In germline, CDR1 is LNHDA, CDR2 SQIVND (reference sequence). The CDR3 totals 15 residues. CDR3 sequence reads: CASRDTHMVDYGYTF. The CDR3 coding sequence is TGTGCCAGTAGGGACACCCACATGGTGGACTATGGCTACACCTTC.

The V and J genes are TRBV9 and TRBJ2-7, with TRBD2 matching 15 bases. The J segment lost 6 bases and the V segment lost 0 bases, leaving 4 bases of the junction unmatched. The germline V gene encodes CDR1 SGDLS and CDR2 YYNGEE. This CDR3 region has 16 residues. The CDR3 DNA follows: TGTGCCAGCAGCGTAGGGACTAGCGGGGGGGCGGCCGAGCAGTACTTC. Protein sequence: CASSVGTSGGAAEQYF.